This is a list of T cell receptor beta chains from one sample in a study of cytomegalovirus exposure and HLA in healthy donors. TCRdb keeps only in-frame clones here, not all; method: immunoSEQ multiplex PCR. Its table records about 88,000 clones. The specimen sequenced was PBMCs. The receptors were sampled from a girl between 5 and 17 years old in good health and CMV-seropositive. Both conserved end residues are part of each CDR3. The D gene is left open where the match is weak.

v_call: TRBV4-1; d_call: TRBD1; j_call: TRBJ1-5; cdr3_nt: TGCGCCAGCAGCCAAGATTCTTTTGTGACAGGGGGCAATCAGCCCCAGCATTTT; cdr3_aa: CASSQDSFVTGGNQPQHF
v_call: TRBV4-2; d_call: TRBD2; j_call: TRBJ2-1; cdr3_nt: TGTGCCAGCAGCCAAGAGTCGGCAGCGGGGGGGCTTTTTCAGTACAATGAGCAGTTCTTC; cdr3_aa: CASSQESAAGGLFQYNEQFF
v_call: TRBV18; d_call: -; j_call: TRBJ2-2; cdr3_nt: TGTGCCAGCTCACCACCGGGACTCTCGAACATCGGGGAGCTGTTTTTT; cdr3_aa: CASSPPGLSNIGELFF
v_call: TRBV2; d_call: -; j_call: TRBJ1-2; cdr3_nt: TGTGCCAGCAGTGAAGAGCAGGAGGGCTATGGCTACACCTTC; cdr3_aa: CASSEEQEGYGYTF
v_call: TRBV6-5; d_call: -; j_call: TRBJ2-2; cdr3_nt: TGTGCCAGCAGTTACTCCGATTACATCACCGGGGAGCTGTTTTTT; cdr3_aa: CASSYSDYITGELFF
v_call: TRBV5-5; d_call: TRBD1; j_call: TRBJ2-1; cdr3_nt: TGTGCCAGCAGCACGACAGGGTTCGCATACAATGAGCAGTTCTTC; cdr3_aa: CASSTTGFAYNEQFF
v_call: TRBV18; d_call: TRBD2; j_call: TRBJ2-1; cdr3_nt: TGTGCCAGCTCAGGACCGGGACTAGGCGACAATGAGCAGTTCTTC; cdr3_aa: CASSGPGLGDNEQFF
v_call: TRBV5-1; d_call: TRBD1; j_call: TRBJ1-1; cdr3_nt: TGCGCCAGCAGCTTAGGGGGCGTGAACACTGAAGCTTTCTTT; cdr3_aa: CASSLGGVNTEAFF
v_call: TRBV29-1; d_call: -; j_call: TRBJ2-5; cdr3_nt: TGCAGCGTTCTTGTAGTTGAGACCCAGTACTTC; cdr3_aa: CSVLVVETQYF
v_call: TRBV7-9; d_call: -; j_call: TRBJ2-7; cdr3_nt: TGTGCCAGCAGCTTAGGCATAGAATCCTACGAGCAGTACTTC; cdr3_aa: CASSLGIESYEQYF
v_call: TRBV5-4; d_call: -; j_call: TRBJ2-7; cdr3_nt: TGTGCCAGCAGCTTAACACCCACCTACGAGCAGTACTTC; cdr3_aa: CASSLTPTYEQYF
v_call: TRBV4-2; d_call: TRBD2; j_call: TRBJ2-3; cdr3_nt: TGTGCCAGCAGCCAAGATCTGGGGACTACGATGGCAGATACGCAGTATTTT; cdr3_aa: CASSQDLGTTMADTQYF
v_call: TRBV5-6; d_call: TRBD2; j_call: TRBJ2-7; cdr3_nt: TGTGCCAGCAGTATAGCGGGGGGTGCCTACGAGCAGTACTTC; cdr3_aa: CASSIAGGAYEQYF
v_call: TRBV4-3; d_call: -; j_call: TRBJ2-7; cdr3_nt: TGCGCCAGCAGCATTGAGGTCCGGGGCTACGAGCAGTACTTC; cdr3_aa: CASSIEVRGYEQYF
v_call: TRBV6-6; d_call: -; j_call: TRBJ1-5; cdr3_nt: TGTGCCAGCAGCCGCGCGGGGGCCCAGCATTTT; cdr3_aa: CASSRAGAQHF
v_call: TRBV4-3; d_call: TRBD1; j_call: TRBJ2-3; cdr3_nt: TGCGCCAGCAGCCAAGCCCAGACAGGGACAGATACGCAGTATTTT; cdr3_aa: CASSQAQTGTDTQYF
v_call: TRBV19; d_call: TRBD1; j_call: TRBJ2-1; cdr3_nt: TGTGCCAGTAGGGGGGCAGGGGGCATGAGCGTCAATGAGCAGTTCTTC; cdr3_aa: CASRGAGGMSVNEQFF
v_call: TRBV7-9; d_call: -; j_call: TRBJ1-1; cdr3_nt: TGTGCCAGCAGCGACAGACTGAACACTGAAGCTTTCTTT; cdr3_aa: CASSDRLNTEAFF
v_call: TRBV11-3; d_call: -; j_call: TRBJ2-1; cdr3_nt: TGTGCCAGCAGCTTAGATAGCGGCCTGATCTACAATGAGCAGTTCTTC; cdr3_aa: CASSLDSGLIYNEQFF
v_call: TRBV29-1; d_call: -; j_call: TRBJ2-6; cdr3_nt: TGCAGCGTCTTACAGGGATCTGAGTCCACCACGCTCGGGGCCAACGTCCTGACTTTC; cdr3_aa: CSVLQGSESTTLGANVLTF
v_call: TRBV4-3; d_call: -; j_call: TRBJ2-2; cdr3_nt: TGCGCCAGCAGCCTGGCCCCGAACACCGGGGAGCTGTTTTTT; cdr3_aa: CASSLAPNTGELFF
v_call: TRBV7-9; d_call: -; j_call: TRBJ2-1; cdr3_nt: TGTGCCAGCAGCTTAGACAGGAAAACCTACAATGAGCAGTTCTTC; cdr3_aa: CASSLDRKTYNEQFF
v_call: TRBV10-3; d_call: -; j_call: TRBJ2-5; cdr3_nt: TGTGCCATCAGTGAGGGCAGCCCGGGGGAGACCCAGTACTTC; cdr3_aa: CAISEGSPGETQYF
v_call: TRBV5-1; d_call: TRBD1; j_call: TRBJ1-1; cdr3_nt: TGCGCCAGCAGCTTAACGACAGGGGTGAACACTGAAGCTTTCTTT; cdr3_aa: CASSLTTGVNTEAFF
v_call: TRBV4-3; d_call: -; j_call: TRBJ1-1; cdr3_nt: TGCGCCAGCAGCCAAGATCGTCCTTCGAACACTGAAGCTTTCTTT; cdr3_aa: CASSQDRPSNTEAFF
v_call: TRBV27; d_call: TRBD1; j_call: TRBJ1-6; cdr3_nt: TGTGCCAGCAGTTGGGACAGGGGCAGTTTGTCACCCCTCCACTTT; cdr3_aa: CASSWDRGSLSPLHF
v_call: TRBV7-2; d_call: TRBD1; j_call: TRBJ2-7; cdr3_nt: TGTGCCAGCAGCCCCCACCCGGGACAGGGGTACGAGCAGTACTTC; cdr3_aa: CASSPHPGQGYEQYF
v_call: TRBV4-3; d_call: TRBD1; j_call: TRBJ2-2; cdr3_nt: TGCGCCAGCAGTCGGACAGGCGTCACCGGGGAGCTGTTTTTT; cdr3_aa: CASSRTGVTGELFF
v_call: TRBV5-1; d_call: -; j_call: TRBJ2-2; cdr3_nt: TGCGCCAGCAGCTTGGCTGTGAACACCGGGGAGCTGTTTTTT; cdr3_aa: CASSLAVNTGELFF
v_call: TRBV18; d_call: -; j_call: TRBJ1-1; cdr3_nt: TGTGCCAGCTCAGTGTCATCACAGCAGAACACTGAAGCTTTCTTT; cdr3_aa: CASSVSSQQNTEAFF
v_call: TRBV4-1; d_call: -; j_call: TRBJ1-3; cdr3_nt: TGCGCCAGCAGCCAAGACGTCGGGGTCTCTGGAAACACCATATATTTT; cdr3_aa: CASSQDVGVSGNTIYF
v_call: TRBV15; d_call: -; j_call: TRBJ1-1; cdr3_nt: TGTGCCACCAGCAGGAAGAGAGTGGAGATTGACACTGAAGCTTTCTTT; cdr3_aa: CATSRKRVEIDTEAFF
v_call: TRBV18; d_call: -; j_call: TRBJ2-1; cdr3_nt: TGTGCCAGCTCATCGCCAACGGACAGCTTCCTAAATGAGCAGTTCTTC; cdr3_aa: CASSSPTDSFLNEQFF
v_call: TRBV6-5; d_call: -; j_call: TRBJ1-6; cdr3_nt: TGTGCCAGCAGTTACTTGGGGGCGCTGAATTCACCCCTCCACTTT; cdr3_aa: CASSYLGALNSPLHF
v_call: TRBV28; d_call: -; j_call: TRBJ2-3; cdr3_nt: TGTGCCAGCAGTTTAGAGGGCCCCGGACCGGATACGCAGTATTTT; cdr3_aa: CASSLEGPGPDTQYF
v_call: TRBV29-1; d_call: -; j_call: TRBJ1-2; cdr3_nt: TGCAGCGTTGAGAGGCGGGGTCTAGATGGCTACACCTTC; cdr3_aa: CSVERRGLDGYTF
v_call: TRBV30; d_call: TRBD1; j_call: TRBJ1-1; cdr3_nt: TGTGCCTGGAGTTATCTTCAGGGGGTCACTGAAGCTTTCTTT; cdr3_aa: CAWSYLQGVTEAFF
v_call: TRBV4-3; d_call: TRBD1; j_call: TRBJ1-6; cdr3_nt: TGCGCCAGCAGCCGGACAGGGGATAATTCACCCCTCCACTTT; cdr3_aa: CASSRTGDNSPLHF
v_call: TRBV13; d_call: TRBD2; j_call: TRBJ2-5; cdr3_nt: TGTGCCAGCAGCTTTCGGACTAGCGGGGGGCCGGCAGAGACCCAGTACTTC; cdr3_aa: CASSFRTSGGPAETQYF
v_call: TRBV4-1; d_call: -; j_call: TRBJ2-5; cdr3_nt: TGCGCCAGCAGCCAAGAAGGGGGGGTGGGAGAGAACCAGTACTTC; cdr3_aa: CASSQEGGVGENQYF
v_call: TRBV10-3; d_call: TRBD1; j_call: TRBJ2-1; cdr3_nt: TGTGCCATCAGTGAAAGAGGGACCGGGACAGGGGGGGCAAATGAGCAGTTCTTC; cdr3_aa: CAISERGTGTGGANEQFF
v_call: TRBV25-1; d_call: TRBD1; j_call: TRBJ2-3; cdr3_nt: TGTGCCAGCAGTGAACAGTGGTGGACAGGGGAAGAAGATACGCAGTATTTT; cdr3_aa: CASSEQWWTGEEDTQYF
v_call: TRBV7-9; d_call: -; j_call: TRBJ1-6; cdr3_nt: TGTGCCAGCAGCTTACTGACAGGCCCTTCTAATTCACCCCTCCACTTT; cdr3_aa: CASSLLTGPSNSPLHF
v_call: TRBV25-1; d_call: -; j_call: TRBJ2-3; cdr3_nt: TGTGCCAGCAGTTATGCAGGGAAGTTCGGAGGGAAGGCAGATACGCAGTATTTT; cdr3_aa: CASSYAGKFGGKADTQYF
v_call: TRBV6-1; d_call: TRBD2; j_call: TRBJ2-5; cdr3_nt: TGTGCCAGCAGACTAAGCGGGGGGGCCGGTGAGACCCAGTACTTC; cdr3_aa: CASRLSGGAGETQYF
v_call: TRBV6-1; d_call: TRBD1; j_call: TRBJ1-5; cdr3_nt: TGTGCCAGCAGGACGGGACAGTTCAATCAGCCCCAGCATTTT; cdr3_aa: CASRTGQFNQPQHF
v_call: TRBV13; d_call: -; j_call: TRBJ2-2; cdr3_nt: TGTGCCAGCAGCGCTCATCTACCCGGGGAGCTGTTTTTT; cdr3_aa: CASSAHLPGELFF
v_call: TRBV6-1; d_call: TRBD2; j_call: TRBJ2-3; cdr3_nt: TGTGCCAGCAGTGACAGCGGGGGGCCAGATACGCAGTATTTT; cdr3_aa: CASSDSGGPDTQYF
v_call: TRBV14; d_call: TRBD1; j_call: TRBJ1-2; cdr3_nt: TGTGCCACCTCGACAGGGACTAACTATGGCTACACCTTC; cdr3_aa: CATSTGTNYGYTF